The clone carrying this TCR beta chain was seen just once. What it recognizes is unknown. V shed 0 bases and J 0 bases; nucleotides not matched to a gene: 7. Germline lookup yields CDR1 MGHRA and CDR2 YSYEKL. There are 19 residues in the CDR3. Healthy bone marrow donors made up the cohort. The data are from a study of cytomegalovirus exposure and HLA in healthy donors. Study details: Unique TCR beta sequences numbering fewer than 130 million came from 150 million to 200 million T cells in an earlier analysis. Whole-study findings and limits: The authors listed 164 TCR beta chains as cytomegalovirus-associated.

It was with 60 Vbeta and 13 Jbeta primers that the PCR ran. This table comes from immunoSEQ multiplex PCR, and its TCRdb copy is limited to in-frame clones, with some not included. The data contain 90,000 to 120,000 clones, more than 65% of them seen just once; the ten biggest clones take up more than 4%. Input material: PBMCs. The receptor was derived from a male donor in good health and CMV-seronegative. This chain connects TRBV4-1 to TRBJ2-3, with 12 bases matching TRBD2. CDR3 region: CASSQEVLAGGPSTDTQYF. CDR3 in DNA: TGCGCCAGCAGCCAAGAGGTACTAGCGGGAGGCCCTAGCACAGATACGCAGTATTTT.